A selection of T cell receptor beta chains follows, all from one sample in a study of regulatory T cells in long-lasting Graves disease. TCRdb reanalysed the multiplex PCR reads using MiXCR and keeps one entry per CDR3 protein. The sample holds about 220,000 distinct CDR3 sequences; around 19% are singletons and the top ten take 22%. The material sequenced was peripheral blood mononuclear cells (PBMCs), taken at new diagnosis, from a patient treated with antithyroid drugs. The origin of the receptors is a female donor with Graves disease. CDR3s include the opening cysteine and the closing phenylalanine or tryptophan. The D gene is left open where the match is weak. Clone size is stated in some rows and not others, as once, few, many or a class when expanded.

d_call,clone_size,j_call,v_call,cdr3_aa,cdr3_nt
.,many,TRBJ1-2,TRBV11-3,CASSTGAYGYTF,TGTGCCAGCAGCACGGGAGCCTATGGCTACACCTTC
TRBD1,few,TRBJ2-2,TRBV19,CASSGDRGRGDTGELFF,TGTGCCAGTAGTGGGGACAGGGGGCGGGGAGACACCGGGGAGCTGTTTTTT
TRBD2,.,TRBJ2-7,TRBV9,CASSVEGTSGSSFEQYF,TGTGCCAGCAGCGTAGAGGGGACTAGCGGGAGTTCATTTGAGCAGTACTTC
.,many,TRBJ1-1,TRBV10-2,CASSESVQGRTEAFF,TGCGCCAGCAGTGAGTCGGTGCAGGGCCGTACTGAAGCTTTCTTT
TRBD1,few,TRBJ2-2,TRBV20-1,CSASRGRLNTGELFF,TGCAGTGCTAGCAGGGGGCGCTTGAACACCGGGGAGCTGTTTTTT
.,.,TRBJ1-1,TRBV12-3/TRBV12-4,CASSLALIREFGGMNTEAFF,TGTGCCAGCAGTTTAGCGCTAATTCGGGAATTTGGGGGCATGAACACTGAAGCTTTCTTT
.,many,TRBJ1-5,TRBV19,CASMERPFTNQPQHF,TGTGCCAGTATGGAGAGACCATTCACGAATCAGCCCCAGCATTTT
.,many,TRBJ2-1,TRBV20-1,CSARWAVEQFF,TGCAGTGCACGGTGGGCGGTTGAGCAGTTCTTC
.,.,TRBJ2-4,TRBV4-1,CASSPGRGQGRAKNIQYF,TGCGCCAGCAGCCCGGGTCGTGGGCAGGGACGAGCCAAAAACATTCAGTACTTC
TRBD2,.,TRBJ2-3,TRBV19,CASSTLAGETDTQYF,TGTGCCAGTAGTACCCTAGCGGGAGAGACAGATACGCAGTATTTT
.,many,TRBJ2-2,TRBV20-1,CSARGVNTGELFF,TGCAGTGCTAGAGGGGTGAACACCGGGGAGCTGTTTTTT
.,many,TRBJ1-2,TRBV2,CASSESGHGYTF,TGTGCCAGCAGTGAATCCGGGCATGGCTACACCTTC
TRBD2,many,TRBJ2-1,TRBV20-1,CSARDGLADHNEQFF,TGCAGTGCTAGAGATGGACTAGCGGACCACAATGAGCAGTTCTTC
.,many,TRBJ1-5,TRBV15,CATSRDDEGNQPQHF,TGTGCCACCAGCAGAGATGATGAGGGCAATCAGCCCCAGCATTTT
TRBD1,many,TRBJ1-5,TRBV19,CASSIDSGTGASLLRQPQHF,TGTGCCAGTAGTATAGACTCCGGGACAGGGGCCTCCCTTTTGAGGCAGCCCCAGCATTTT
TRBD1,.,TRBJ1-2,TRBV24-1,CATSEGGLQDYGYTF,TGTGCCACCAGTGAAGGGGGCTTGCAGGACTATGGCTACACCTTC
TRBD1,many,TRBJ1-1,TRBV12-3/TRBV12-4,CASIDDGQGSTEAFF,TGTGCCAGCATTGACGATGGACAGGGATCTACTGAAGCTTTCTTT
TRBD2,many,TRBJ2-5,TRBV10-3,CAISEGKGLAGVETQYF,TGTGCCATCAGTGAGGGTAAAGGACTAGCGGGAGTGGAGACCCAGTACTTC
.,many,TRBJ1-1,TRBV10-3,CAIRSRGDEAFF,TGTGCCATAAGGTCCCGTGGCGATGAAGCTTTCTTT
.,few,TRBJ1-4,TRBV5-1,CASSLAGRLNEKLFF,TGCGCCAGCAGCTTGGCGGGGAGATTAAATGAAAAACTGTTTTTT
.,many,TRBJ1-1,TRBV7-8,CASSLGEDDTEAFF,TGTGCCAGCAGCTTAGGTGAGGATGACACTGAAGCTTTCTTT
.,many,TRBJ1-4,TRBV11-3,CASSSSEGEKLFF,TGTGCCAGCAGCTCCAGCGAAGGTGAAAAACTGTTTTTT